The 5 T cell receptor beta chains reported below all come from one sample, sequenced in a study of T cell responses to AZD1222 COVID-19 vaccine. Using immunoSEQ multiplex PCR, the repertoire was profiled, and TCRdb retains in-frame clones only, with some absent. The profile shows 100,000 to 150,000 clones, 90% of them singletons. This material consisted of peripheral blood, taken on day 0 of MenACWY control vaccination. These receptors were collected from an adult in good health.

The rearrangement links TRBV5-1 to TRBJ2-1; 9 nucleotides agree with TRBD2. Per the germline V gene, CDR1 is SGHRS and CDR2 is YFSETQ. The CDR3 runs to 15 residues. With 0 bases clipped from V and 5 bases from J, the junction kept 3 bases outside the gene matches. CDR3 nucleotide sequence: TGCGCCAGCAGCTTGGTTAGCGGGAGCAACAATGAGCAGTTCTTC. Its protein product is CASSLVSGSNNEQFF.

The chain employs TRBV19 and TRBJ2-7; the match to TRBD1 covers 8 bases. This CDR3 region has 16 residues. Germline trimming cut 5 bases from V and 0 bases from J; bases unmatched to any gene: 9. Germline V gives CDR1 LNHDA, CDR2 SQIVND (reference sequence). The chain's CDR3 is CASSVARTGNSYEQYF. CDR3 coding DNA: TGTGCCAGTAGTGTAGCCCGGACAGGGAACTCCTACGAGCAGTACTTC.

The chain has TRBV18 and TRBJ2-3; D call uncertain. The CDR3 runs to 13 residues. Between the trimmed V and J ends, which lost 9 bases and 0 bases, there was a span of 10 bases. CDR1 is KGHSH, CDR2 LQKENI, per germline. CDR3 loop: CASQPPSTDTQYF. CDR3 DNA: TGTGCCAGTCAACCTCCTAGCACAGATACGCAGTATTTT.

The chain links TRBV5-6 to TRBJ1-2; no definite D call. CDR1 SGHDT and CDR2 YYEEEE come from the germline V gene. This CDR3 region has 11 residues. Trimming pared 4 bases from V and 4 bases from J, leaving 5 bases between. In DNA form, the CDR3 reads TGTGCCAGCAGCATCAGCTATGGCTACACCTTC. This sequence encodes CASSISYGYTF.

This clone occurred once. The V gene is TRBV12-3 or TRBV12-4, the J gene TRBJ2-5, with 8 bases that match TRBD1. The J segment lost 7 bases and the V segment lost 7 bases, leaving 8 bases of the junction unmatched. CDR3 length: 13 amino acids. The CDR3 loop is CASTPGGLGTQYF. DNA of the CDR3: TGTGCCAGCACCCCAGGGGGCCTTGGGACCCAGTACTTC.